This T cell receptor beta chain comes out of a study of cytomegalovirus exposure and HLA in healthy donors. The PCR used 60 Vbeta and 13 Jbeta primers. Only in-frame clones appear in the TCRdb table, and some are missing; sequencing was by immunoSEQ multiplex PCR. The table shows roughly 150,000 clones, with around three quarters occurring only once. V gave up 3 bases and J gave up 8 bases, with 14 bases separating them. Per the germline V gene, CDR1 is SGHRS and CDR2 is YFSETQ. The CDR3 covers 14 residues. A note on this clone: Its specificity is not known.

Regarding the study as a whole: As a later analysis revealed, most CMV-associated TCR beta chains appeared HLA-restricted. Later findings reportedly placed an Asian-associated ancestry cluster below the roughly 730-donor mean for N-insertions. Accurate prediction of HLA-A and HLA-B alleles (for most subjects) was reportedly achieved from TCR beta sequences.

V gene TRBV5-1 combines with J gene TRBJ1-4; no reliable D call. The source material was PBMCs. This TCR was recovered from a male donor in good health and CMV-seronegative. CDR3 sequence (DNA): TGCGCCAGCAGCTCAGGAGAATCGGGGGAAAAACTGTTTTTT. Translated, it gives CASSSGESGEKLFF.